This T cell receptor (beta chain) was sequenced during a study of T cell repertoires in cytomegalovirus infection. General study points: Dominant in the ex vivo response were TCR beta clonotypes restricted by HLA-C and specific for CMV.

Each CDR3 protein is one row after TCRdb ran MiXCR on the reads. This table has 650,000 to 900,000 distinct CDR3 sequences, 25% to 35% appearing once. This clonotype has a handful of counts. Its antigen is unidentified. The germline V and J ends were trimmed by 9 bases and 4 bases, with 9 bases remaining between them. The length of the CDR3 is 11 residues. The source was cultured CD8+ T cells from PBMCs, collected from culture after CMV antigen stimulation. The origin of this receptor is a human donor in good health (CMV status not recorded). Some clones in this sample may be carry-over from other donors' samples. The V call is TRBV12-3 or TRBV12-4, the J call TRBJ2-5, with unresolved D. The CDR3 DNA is TGTGCCAGTAGCAAGGGAGAGACCCAGTACTTC. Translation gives CASSKGETQYF.